This T cell receptor beta chain was identified during a study of CD8+CD57+ T cells in acquired aplastic anemia. Overall study: The study obtained about 10.8 million reads on average for CD4+ cells from healthy donors. Study-level points and caveats: Overlapping CD8+ CDR3 repertoires of patients and controls contained approximately 28 shared sequences.

Researchers used genomic DNA as the template to profile TCR beta VDJ and CDR3. TCRdb re-analysed the reads in MiXCR, keeping a single row per CDR3 protein. This table holds under 200,000 distinct CDR3 sequences, approximately 43% found once. Trimming removed 8 bases from V and 3 bases from J, with 19 bases in between. The CDR3 sequence is 15 residues long. Per the germline V gene, CDR1 is SNHLY and CDR2 is FYNNEI. This clonotype was detected a few times. Its antigen is undetermined. The chain employs TRBV2 and TRBJ1-1, with D maybe TRBD1 (5 bases). The receptor was derived from a human donor in good health. Input material: sorted CD4+, CD8+, or CD8+CD57+ T cells (not recorded which) from PBMCs. DNA for the CDR3: TGTGCCAGCTTTCCAATGGGGGGTAGTTACACTGAAGCTTTCTTT. Residues: CASFPMGGSYTEAFF.